The 29 T cell receptor beta chains below were found in one sample sequenced in a study of tissue T cells after allogeneic stem cell transplantation. The repertoire was sequenced with immunoSEQ multiplex PCR; TCRdb's copy has only in-frame clones and lacks some. The sample holds roughly 20,000 clones, approximately 69% seen once. Source material: blood. The receptors derive from a female BALB/c mouse in good health. Strain haplotype (MHC): H2-d.

Regarding this clone: Germline and genes here are mouse. The read gets to within 1 residue of the CDR3 end, and the germline J gene fills in the rest. V usage is TRBV13-2 and J usage is TRBJ2-7, with D perhaps TRBD1 (6 bases). The CDR3 length is 13 residues. The germline V gene has CDR1 NNHNN and CDR2 SYGAGS (reference sequence). V was trimmed by 0 bases and J by 4 bases, leaving 8 bases between them. CDR3 amino acids: CASGDGDTYEQYF. The DNA read from the CDR3 is TGTGCCAGCGGTGATGGGGACACATATGAACAGTAC.

About this clone itself: Gene names and germline match the mouse. The CDR3 is cut off 1 residue early in the read; its end comes from the germline J gene. V gene TRBV13-2 combines with J gene TRBJ2-3; D remains ambiguous. This CDR3 contains 15 residues. Per germline, CDR1 NNHNN and CDR2 SYGAGS (reference sequence). V lost 1 base and J lost 0, with 9 bases in between. CDR3 residues: CASGDPGTSAETLYF. The sequenced part of the CDR3 DNA is TGTGCCAGCGGTGATCCGGGAACTAGTGCAGAAACGCTGTAT.

This clone showed up just once. Mouse gene names and germline throughout. The read is 1 residue too short to cover the CDR3 end, so that end is filled in from the germline J gene. The chain links TRBV5 to TRBJ1-1, with 11 nucleotides matching TRBD1. The germline gives CDR1 LGHNA, CDR2 YNLKQL (reference sequence). Losses at the gene ends were 1 base for V and 1 base for J; bases not matched to a gene: 2. The CDR3 has 16 amino acids. CDR3 loop: CASSQAGTGGNTEVFF. The CDR3 DNA, read in part, is TGTGCCAGCAGCCAAGCCGGGACAGGGGGAAACACAGAAGTCTTC.

This clone was counted only a few times. Gene labels here are mouse ones. The observed sequence ends 1 residue before the CDR3 terminus, with the missing tail filled in from the germline J gene. V usage is TRBV13-3 and J usage is TRBJ2-7; 9 positions agree with TRBD2. The CDR3 sequence is 13 residues long. Trimming removed 6 bases from V and 4 bases from J; junction bases left unmatched: 5. Germline lookup yields CDR1 NNHDY and CDR2 SYVADS. CDR3 DNA, as far as it was read: TGTGCCAGCAATGGGGGGGCGCGGTATGAACAGTAC. Translating gives CASNGGARYEQY. The CDR3, in full, reads CASNGGARYEQYF.

For this clone: These gene names are mouse names. The CDR3 DNA, read in part, is TGTGCCAGCAGCCCCAGGACTGGGGGGGCGGGCACCCAGTAC. Protein: CASSPRTGGAGTQY. The whole CDR3 protein is CASSPRTGGAGTQYF. The chain employs TRBV5 and TRBJ2-5, with TRBD2 matching 13 bases. From the germline J gene comes the end of the CDR3, since the read stops 1 residue before it. The CDR3 covers 15 residues. With V trimmed by 4 bases and J by 8 bases, 6 bases remained unmatched. Per germline, CDR1 LGHNA and CDR2 YNLKQL (reference sequence).

Of note for this clone: Gene names are the mouse ones. The read halts 1 residue ahead of the CDR3 end, with the missing end drawn from the germline J gene. This rearrangement joins TRBV30 to TRBJ2-5, with TRBD2 matching over 9 bases. The germline gives CDR1 SQVVS, CDR2 ANEGSEA. The CDR3 consists of 13 residues. The J segment lost 3 bases and the V segment lost 2 bases, leaving 0 bases of the junction unmatched. The CDR3 protein is CSSRLGGQDTQYF. The covered CDR3 bases are TGTAGTTCTAGACTGGGGGGGCAAGACACCCAGTAC.

This clone was seen only a few times. Any gene name here is a mouse gene name. The read terminates 1 residue before the CDR3 end, so the remaining end is supplied by the germline J gene. The rearrangement links TRBV20 to TRBJ1-3, with 7 bases that match TRBD1. Looked up from germline, CDR1 is GFQATS and CDR2 is STVNSAI. The CDR3 sequence is 16 residues long. J gave up 0 bases and V 0 bases, and 5 bases lay outside the gene matches. The DNA read from the CDR3 is TGTGGTGCTAGGGACCCGGGACAGTCTTCTGGAAATACGCTCTAT. This translates into CGARDPGQSSGNTLY. The entire CDR3 protein is CGARDPGQSSGNTLYF.

To note about this clone: The germline and genes are mouse ones. Read coverage stops 1 residue before the CDR3 terminus; the germline J gene supplies the remainder. V usage is TRBV1 and J usage is TRBJ1-4; unclear D gene. V was clipped by 4 bases and J by 3 bases, with 6 bases between them. The CDR3 totals 13 residues. CDR1 NSQYPW and CDR2 LRSPGD come from the germline V gene (reference sequence). Incomplete CDR3 DNA: TGCACCTGCAGTGGGAGGCCCAACGAAAGATTATTT. Protein sequence: CTCSGRPNERLF. From start to end, the CDR3 is CTCSGRPNERLFF.

Of note for this clone: Gene names are the mouse ones. The read falls 1 residue short of the CDR3 end, and the missing part is taken from the germline J gene. V and J are TRBV5 and TRBJ2-5, with 7 nucleotides matching TRBD1. CDR1 and CDR2 from the germline V gene are LGHNA and YNLKQL (reference sequence). There are 14 residues in the CDR3. V trimming: 4 bases; J trimming: 3 bases; junction bases outside the gene matches: 4. CDR3 region: CASSPQTGQDTQYF. CDR3 bases read: TGTGCCAGCAGCCCCCAGACAGGGCAAGACACCCAGTAC.

As for this clone: The gene names given are mouse names. The read ends 1 residue shy of where the CDR3 ends; the end is completed using the germline J gene. The chain employs TRBV5 and TRBJ2-3; possibly TRBD2 for D (5 bases). With 1 base removed from V and 5 bases from J, the gap between germline ends came to 7 bases. Germline V gene sequence: CDR1 LGHNA, CDR2 YNLKQL (reference sequence). The CDR3 sequence is 13 residues long. The CDR3 sequence is CASSQAGRETLYF. The covered CDR3 bases are TGTGCCAGCAGCCAAGCTGGGAGAGAAACGCTGTAT.

As concerns this clone: Gene and germline names: mouse. Coverage ceases 1 residue before the CDR3 finishes, and the germline J gene fills in the end. The rearrangement joins TRBV19 to TRBJ2-4; TRBD2 agrees at 9 bases. Germline loops: CDR1 FNHDT, CDR2 SITEND (reference sequence). The CDR3 sequence is 16 residues long. V trimming: 0 bases; J trimming: 0 bases; junction bases outside the gene matches: 2. This CDR3 is CASSIGLGESQNTLYF. The sequenced CDR3 bases are TGTGCCAGCAGTATAGGACTGGGGGAGAGTCAAAACACCTTGTAC.

This clone was detected once. Germline and genes here are mouse. The CDR3 goes on 1 residue after the read ends, and that part is filled in from the germline J gene. V usage is TRBV19 and J usage is TRBJ2-4, with D maybe TRBD2 (5 bases). Germline V gene data show CDR1 as FNHDT and CDR2 as SITEND (reference sequence). V dropped 1 base and J dropped 0 bases, with 9 bases sitting between them. The CDR3 contains 15 residues. The chain's CDR3 is CASSISGPSQNTLYF. Partial CDR3 DNA: TGTGCCAGCAGTATATCTGGGCCCAGTCAAAACACCTTGTAC.

Note on this clone: Gene names are the mouse ones. CDR3 DNA (partial): TGTGCCAGCAGCTTAGAGGGGAGCTCCTATGAACAGTAC. This sequence encodes CASSLEGSSYEQY. The CDR3 in its entirety is CASSLEGSSYEQYF. The chain carries TRBV3 and TRBJ2-7, with D tentatively TRBD1 (5 bases). The CDR3 end lies 1 residue beyond the end of the read and is filled in from the germline J gene. Trimming removed 1 base from V and 0 bases from J, with 7 bases in between. This CDR3 is built from 14 residues. The germline V gene encodes CDR1 SNHLY and CDR2 FYNGKV (reference sequence).

This clone is a singleton in its sample. Mouse gene names apply. The observed sequence ends 1 residue before the CDR3 terminus, with the missing tail filled in from the germline J gene. This sequence joins TRBV13-3 and TRBJ1-1; a weak D match, TRBD1 (5 bases). V lost 3 bases and J lost 3, with 9 bases in between. Germline values: CDR1 NNHDY, CDR2 SYVADS. The CDR3 is made up of 13 amino acids. The covered CDR3 bases are TGTGCCAGCAGTGCCTGGGGGTACACAGAAGTCTTC. Amino acid sequence: CASSAWGYTEVF. The CDR3 in its entirety is CASSAWGYTEVFF.

Concerning this clone itself: Mouse gene names and germline throughout. Read coverage stops 1 residue before the CDR3 terminus; the germline J gene supplies the remainder. The J gene is TRBJ1-6, the V gene TRBV31; D perhaps matches TRBD1 (6 bases). TRBJ1-6 is an ORF, and what it does is uncertain. The CDR3 sequence is 16 residues long. Germline loops: CDR1 GKSSPN, CDR2 SITVG. V was cut by 1 base and J by 0 bases, with 10 bases left in between. The CDR3 sequence: CAWSPGQNSYNSPLYF. The DNA read from the CDR3 is TGTGCCTGGAGTCCAGGACAGAATTCCTATAATTCGCCCCTCTAC.

As regards this clone: Gene names denote mouse genes. The read terminates 1 residue before the CDR3 end, so the remaining end is supplied by the germline J gene. The chain has TRBV13-1 and TRBJ1-1; D uncertain. CDR1 and CDR2 from the germline V gene are NSHNY and SYGAGN. This CDR3 is built from 14 residues. V was trimmed by 3 bases and J by 0 bases, leaving 9 bases between them. The part of the CDR3 DNA that was read is TGTGCCAGCAGTGTTGCCGGGACAAACACAGAAGTCTTC. This codes for CASSVAGTNTEVF. The full CDR3 protein is CASSVAGTNTEVFF.

A note on this clone: Gene and germline names: mouse. Read data end 1 residue before the CDR3 end; the end is taken from the germline J gene. V usage is TRBV16 and J usage is TRBJ2-7; either TRBD1 or TRBD2 may supply D (6 bases each). V gave up 0 bases and J gave up 1 base, with 7 bases separating them. CDR1 SGHSA and CDR2 FRNQAP come from the germline V gene. The CDR3 spans 14 residues. CDR3 protein: CASSLEGGSYEQYF. The DNA read from the CDR3 is TGTGCAAGCAGCTTAGAAGGGGGGTCCTATGAACAGTAC.

As concerns this clone: The germline and genes are mouse ones. The CDR3 goes on 1 residue after the read ends, and that part is filled in from the germline J gene. The chain recombines TRBV31 with TRBJ2-2, with D possibly matching TRBD2 (7 bases). This CDR3 region has 16 residues. Trimming removed 0 bases at V and 4 bases at J, with 15 bases between. CDR1 is GKSSPN, CDR2 SITVG, per germline. The covered CDR3 bases are TGTGCCTGGAGTCTAGGCGGGGGGCGCAGCACCGGGCAGCTCTAC. Protein: CAWSLGGGRSTGQLY. The complete CDR3 sequence is CAWSLGGGRSTGQLYF.

This clone came up once. The gene symbols are mouse symbols. The read ends 1 residue before the CDR3 terminus; that terminus is restored from the germline J gene. The chain couples TRBV4 to TRBJ2-3, with 8 nucleotides matching TRBD1. Germline V gene lookup returns CDR1 LGHDT and CDR2 YNNKQL (reference sequence). With V trimmed by 5 bases and J by 3 bases, 7 bases remained unmatched. This CDR3 is built from 15 residues. The CDR3 bases that were read are TGTGCCAGCAGCCCCCGGGACAGGTCCGCAGAAACGCTGTAT. It translates to CASSPRDRSAETLY. The whole CDR3 sequence reads CASSPRDRSAETLYF.

Concerning this clone: Gene names refer to mouse genes. CDR3 in amino acids: CASKGLGGREQYF. The DNA read from the CDR3 is TGTGCCAGCAAGGGACTGGGGGGGCGAGAACAGTAC. The chain uses TRBV13-3 and TRBJ2-7; 14 bases match TRBD2. Coverage ceases 1 residue before the CDR3 finishes, and the germline J gene fills in the end. Per germline, CDR1 NNHDY and CDR2 SYVADS. The CDR3 loop spans 13 amino acids. V shed 6 bases, J shed 7 bases, and the junction held 3 bases outside the gene matches.

For this clone: The listed genes are named as in mouse. The sequenced fragment ends 1 residue before the CDR3 boundary, so the rest is inferred from the germline J gene. The chain carries TRBV24 and TRBJ2-2; TRBD1 might be the D (6 bases). The CDR3 has 13 residues. The V and J ends lost 4 bases and 6 bases respectively, with 9 bases between them. Germline V CDR1 and CDR2: KGHTA, FRNEEI. Incomplete CDR3 DNA: TGTGCCAGCAGTCCCAGGGGTTCCGGGCAGCTCTAC. As protein: CASSPRGSGQLY. The CDR3 reads in full as CASSPRGSGQLYF.

In the case of this clone: The listed genes are named as in mouse. The sequenced CDR3 bases are TGTGCCAGCAGCGAGGACAGGGGGAACACAGAAGTCTTC. As protein: CASSEDRGNTEVF. The complete CDR3 sequence is CASSEDRGNTEVFF. The genes are TRBV5 and TRBJ1-1, with TRBD1 matching 9 bases. The CDR3 goes on 1 residue after the read ends, and that part is filled in from the germline J gene. Germline V gene sequence: CDR1 LGHNA, CDR2 YNLKQL (reference sequence). This CDR3 has 14 residues. V shed 5 bases, J shed 1 base, and the junction held 2 bases outside the gene matches.

As to this clone: Genes and germline come from the mouse. The read is 1 residue too short to cover the CDR3 end, so that end is filled in from the germline J gene. J is TRBJ2-2 and V is TRBV31, with D unclear. Deletions cut 3 bases from V and 1 base from J, with 3 bases between. From germline, CDR1 is GKSSPN and CDR2 SITVG. There are 12 residues in the CDR3. The part of the CDR3 DNA that was read is TGTGCCTGGAGATTAAACACCGGGCAGCTCTAC. Encoded protein: CAWRLNTGQLY. The CDR3 in its entirety is CAWRLNTGQLYF.

For this clone: The gene names here belong to mouse. The read halts 1 residue ahead of the CDR3 end, with the missing end drawn from the germline J gene. The chain has TRBV19 and TRBJ2-7; 9 positions agree with TRBD2. This CDR3 region has 15 residues. Per germline, CDR1 FNHDT and CDR2 SITEND (reference sequence). The V and J ends lost 4 bases and 0 bases, in that order; junction bases with no gene match: 5. This chain's CDR3 is CASSRLGESSYEQYF. CDR3 DNA, as far as it was read: TGTGCCAGCAGTCGACTGGGGGAGAGCTCCTATGAACAGTAC.

Regarding this clone: Gene names denote mouse genes. The CDR3 goes on 1 residue after the read ends, and that part is filled in from the germline J gene. The chain recombines TRBV5 with TRBJ1-1, with 9 bases lining up with TRBD1. Trimming removed 3 bases from V and 8 bases from J; junction bases left unmatched: 7. Germline CDR1 LGHNA, CDR2 YNLKQL (reference sequence). This CDR3 has 14 residues. Here the CDR3 reads CASSHGQGREEVFF. The CDR3 DNA, read in part, is TGTGCCAGCAGCCACGGACAGGGGAGAGAGGAAGTCTTC.

As to this clone: Genes and germline come from the mouse. From the germline J gene comes the end of the CDR3, since the read stops 1 residue before it. The chain combines TRBV29 with TRBJ2-3; D is possibly TRBD1 (5 bases). CDR1 is MSHET, CDR2 SYDVDS, per germline. The CDR3 is 14 amino acids. V lost 5 bases, J lost 1 base, and 10 bases lay in between. The sequenced CDR3 bases are TGTGCTAGCAGTCTCAGGGAGGGTGCAGAAACGCTGTAT. Encoded protein: CASSLREGAETLY. The complete CDR3 reads CASSLREGAETLYF.

To note about this clone: Genes and germline come from the mouse. The read finishes 1 residue shy of the CDR3 end, and the germline J gene is used to complete it. The rearrangement joins TRBV19 to TRBJ2-2; the D gene is possibly TRBD1 (6 bases). CDR1 is FNHDT, CDR2 SITEND, per germline (reference sequence). The CDR3 covers 15 residues. The V end lost 0 bases, the J end lost 0 bases, and 6 bases lay between the germline ends. CDR3 protein: CASSIGTANTGQLYF. CDR3 DNA, as far as it was read: TGTGCCAGCAGTATAGGGACAGCAAACACCGGGCAGCTCTAC.

Notes on this clone: Gene and germline names: mouse. The CDR3 extends 1 residue past the end of the read, so its final part is completed from the germline J gene. The chain recombines TRBV13-1 with TRBJ1-3; TRBD1 agrees at 10 bases. With V trimmed by 3 bases and J by 3 bases, 3 bases remained unmatched. The germline V gene encodes CDR1 NSHNY and CDR2 SYGAGN. The CDR3 is 15 amino acids. CDR3 sequence reads: CASSGRDRGGNTLYF. The DNA read from the CDR3 is TGTGCCAGCAGTGGCCGGGACAGGGGTGGAAATACGCTCTAT.

Points on this clone: Germline and genes: mouse. The read terminates 1 residue ahead of where the CDR3 ends, so the germline J gene completes it. This chain uses TRBV31 with TRBJ2-7; 9 positions agree with TRBD2. Per germline, CDR1 GKSSPN and CDR2 SITVG. The CDR3 covers 14 residues. The trim removed 0 bases at V and 2 bases at J, leaving 2 bases unmatched. CDR3: CAWSLDWGTYEQYF. The CDR3 bases that were read are TGTGCCTGGAGTCTAGACTGGGGGACCTATGAACAGTAC.